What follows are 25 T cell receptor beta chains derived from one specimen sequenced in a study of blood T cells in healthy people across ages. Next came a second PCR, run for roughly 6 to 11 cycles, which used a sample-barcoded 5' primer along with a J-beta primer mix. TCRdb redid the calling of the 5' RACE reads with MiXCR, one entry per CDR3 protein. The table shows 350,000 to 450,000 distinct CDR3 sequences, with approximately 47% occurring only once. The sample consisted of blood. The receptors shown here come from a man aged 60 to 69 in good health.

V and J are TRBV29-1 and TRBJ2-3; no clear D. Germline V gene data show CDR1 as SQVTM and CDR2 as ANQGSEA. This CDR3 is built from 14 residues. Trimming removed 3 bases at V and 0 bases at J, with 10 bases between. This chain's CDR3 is CSVDASTSTDTQYF. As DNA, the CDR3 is TGCAGCGTTGATGCCAGCACTAGCACAGATACGCAGTATTTT.

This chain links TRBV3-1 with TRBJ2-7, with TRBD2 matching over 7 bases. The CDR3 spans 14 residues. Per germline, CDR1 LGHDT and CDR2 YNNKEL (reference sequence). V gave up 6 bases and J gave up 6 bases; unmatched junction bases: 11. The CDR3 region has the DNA TGTGCCAGCAGTCCTAAGCGGGATCCAAGCGAGCAGTACTTC. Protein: CASSPKRDPSEQYF.

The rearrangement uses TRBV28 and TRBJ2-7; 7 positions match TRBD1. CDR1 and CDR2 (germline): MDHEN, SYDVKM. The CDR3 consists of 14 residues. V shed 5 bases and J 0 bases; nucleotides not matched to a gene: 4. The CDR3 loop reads CASSPTGFSYEQYF. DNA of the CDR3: TGTGCCAGCAGTCCGACAGGGTTCTCCTACGAGCAGTACTTC.

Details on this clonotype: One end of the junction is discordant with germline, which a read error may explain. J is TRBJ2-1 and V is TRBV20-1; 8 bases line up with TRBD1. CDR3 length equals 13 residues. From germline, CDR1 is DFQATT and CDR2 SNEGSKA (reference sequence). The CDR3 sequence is CSADRGGYNEQLF. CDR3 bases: TGCAGTGCTGACAGGGGTGGCTACAATGAGCAGCTCTTC.

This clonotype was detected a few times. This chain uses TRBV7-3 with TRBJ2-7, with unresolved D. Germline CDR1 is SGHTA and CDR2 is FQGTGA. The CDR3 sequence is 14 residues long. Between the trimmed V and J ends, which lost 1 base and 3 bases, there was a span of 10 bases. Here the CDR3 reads CASSLNVGHYEQYF. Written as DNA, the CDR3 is TGTGCCAGCAGCTTAAATGTGGGCCACTACGAGCAGTACTTC.

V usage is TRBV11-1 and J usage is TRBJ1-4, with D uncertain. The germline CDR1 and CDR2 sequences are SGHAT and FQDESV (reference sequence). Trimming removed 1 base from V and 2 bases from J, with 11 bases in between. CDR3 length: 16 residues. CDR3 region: CASSLVVGSTNEKLFF. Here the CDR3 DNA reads TGTGCCAGCAGCTTAGTCGTCGGGAGCACTAATGAAAAACTGTTTTTT.

The CDR3 coding sequence is TGCAGCGCCGCCGGAAGCAGGGATTCACCCCTCCACTTT. This sequence encodes CSAAGSRDSPLHF. The gene calls are TRBV29-1 and TRBJ1-6; D perhaps matches TRBD1 (5 bases). Per germline, CDR1 SQVTM and CDR2 ANQGSEA. The ends were cut back, 7 bases at V and 8 bases at J, with 15 bases in the middle. The CDR3 extends over 13 amino acids.

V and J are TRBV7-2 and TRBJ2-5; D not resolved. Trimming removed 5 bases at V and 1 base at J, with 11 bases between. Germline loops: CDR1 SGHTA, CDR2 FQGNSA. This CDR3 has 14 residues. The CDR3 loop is CASSRGIFQETQYF. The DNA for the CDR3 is TGTGCCAGCAGCCGTGGGATTTTCCAAGAGACCCAGTACTTC.

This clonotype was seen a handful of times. The chain's CDR3 is CASSQERENEQYF. The CDR3 DNA reads as TGCGCCAGCAGCCAAGAGAGGGAAAACGAGCAGTACTTC. This chain uses TRBV4-1 with TRBJ2-4; possible D gene TRBD2, 5 bases. The closer fit of TRBJ2-7 to the DNA end suggests the J call may be wrong. This CDR3 spans 13 amino acids. Germline V gene data show CDR1 as MGHRA and CDR2 as YSYEKL.

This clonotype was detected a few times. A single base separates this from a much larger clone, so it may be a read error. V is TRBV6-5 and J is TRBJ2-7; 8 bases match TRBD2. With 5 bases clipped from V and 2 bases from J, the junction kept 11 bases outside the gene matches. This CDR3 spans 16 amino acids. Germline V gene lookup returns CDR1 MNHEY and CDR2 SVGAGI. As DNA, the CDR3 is TGTGCCAGCAGTAGCTTCGGACGAGCGGGAGCCTACGAGCAGTACTTC. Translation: CASSSFGRAGAYEQYF.

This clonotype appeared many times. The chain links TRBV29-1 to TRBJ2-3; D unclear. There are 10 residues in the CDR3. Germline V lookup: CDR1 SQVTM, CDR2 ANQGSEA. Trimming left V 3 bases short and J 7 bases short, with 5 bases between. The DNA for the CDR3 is TGCAGCGTTGATCAAAATACGCAGTATTTT. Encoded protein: CSVDQNTQYF.

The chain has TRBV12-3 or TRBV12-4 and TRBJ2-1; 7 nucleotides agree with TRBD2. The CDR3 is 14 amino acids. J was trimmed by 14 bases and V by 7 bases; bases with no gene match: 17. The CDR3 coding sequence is TGTGCCAGCACCTGGGGGGGGGATGGAACAAAGGAGTTCTTC. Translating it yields CASTWGGDGTKEFF.

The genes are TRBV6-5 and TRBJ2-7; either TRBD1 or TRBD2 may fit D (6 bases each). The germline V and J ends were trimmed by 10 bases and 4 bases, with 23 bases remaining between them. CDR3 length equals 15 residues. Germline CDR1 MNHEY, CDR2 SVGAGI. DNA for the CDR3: TGTGCCACCAAGAGCGATGGGGGGCTCATTTACGAGCAGTACTTC. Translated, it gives CATKSDGGLIYEQYF.

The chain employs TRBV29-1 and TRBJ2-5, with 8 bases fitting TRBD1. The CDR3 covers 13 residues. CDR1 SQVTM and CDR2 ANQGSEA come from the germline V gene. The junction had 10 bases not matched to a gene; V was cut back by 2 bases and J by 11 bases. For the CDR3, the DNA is TGCAGCGTTGAATGGCAGGGGGCGGGTGAGCAGTACTTC. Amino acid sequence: CSVEWQGAGEQYF.

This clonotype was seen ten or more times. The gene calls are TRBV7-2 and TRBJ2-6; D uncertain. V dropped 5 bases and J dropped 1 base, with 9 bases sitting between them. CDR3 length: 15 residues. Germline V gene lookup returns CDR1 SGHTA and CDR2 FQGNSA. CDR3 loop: CASSPQESGANVLTF. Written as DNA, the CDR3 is TGTGCCAGCAGCCCTCAGGAGTCTGGGGCCAACGTCCTGACTTTC.

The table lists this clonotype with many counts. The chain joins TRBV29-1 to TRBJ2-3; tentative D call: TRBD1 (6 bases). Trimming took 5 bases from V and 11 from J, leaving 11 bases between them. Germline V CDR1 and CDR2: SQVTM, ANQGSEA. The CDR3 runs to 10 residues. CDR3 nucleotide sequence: TGCAGCGTTCAGGACAGTGGGCAGTATTTT. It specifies CSVQDSGQYF.

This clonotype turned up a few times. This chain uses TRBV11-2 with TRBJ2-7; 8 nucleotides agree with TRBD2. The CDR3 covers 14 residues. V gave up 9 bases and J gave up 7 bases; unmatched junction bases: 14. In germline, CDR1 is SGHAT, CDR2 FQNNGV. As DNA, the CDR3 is TGTGCCAGTAAATCGGGGGGGGCTCGGTATGAGCAGTACTTC. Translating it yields CASKSGGARYEQYF.

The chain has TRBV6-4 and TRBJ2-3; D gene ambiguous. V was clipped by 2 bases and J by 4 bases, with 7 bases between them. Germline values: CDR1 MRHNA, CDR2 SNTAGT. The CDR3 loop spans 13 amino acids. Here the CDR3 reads CASSDQASDTQYF. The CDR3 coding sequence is TGTGCCAGCAGTGACCAGGCCTCAGATACGCAGTATTTT.

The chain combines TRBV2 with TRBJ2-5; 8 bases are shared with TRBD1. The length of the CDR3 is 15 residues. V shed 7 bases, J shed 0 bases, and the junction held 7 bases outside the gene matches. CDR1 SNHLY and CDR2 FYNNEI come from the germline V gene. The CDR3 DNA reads TGTGCCAGCAAGTACAACAGGGGGGACCAAGAGACCCAGTACTTC. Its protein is CASKYNRGDQETQYF.

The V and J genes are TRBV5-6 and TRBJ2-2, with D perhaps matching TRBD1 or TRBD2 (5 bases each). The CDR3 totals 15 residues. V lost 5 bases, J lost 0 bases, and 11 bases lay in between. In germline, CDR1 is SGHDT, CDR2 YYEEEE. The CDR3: CASRSGPTNTGELFF. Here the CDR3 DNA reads TGTGCCAGCAGATCGGGACCCACGAACACCGGGGAGCTGTTTTTT.

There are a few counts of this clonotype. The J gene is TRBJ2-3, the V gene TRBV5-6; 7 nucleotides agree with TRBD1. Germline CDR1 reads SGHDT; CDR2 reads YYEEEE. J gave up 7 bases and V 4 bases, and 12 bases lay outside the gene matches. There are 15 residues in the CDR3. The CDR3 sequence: CASSQRDRERHTQYF. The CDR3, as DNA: TGTGCCAGCAGCCAGAGAGACAGGGAACGACATACGCAGTATTTT.

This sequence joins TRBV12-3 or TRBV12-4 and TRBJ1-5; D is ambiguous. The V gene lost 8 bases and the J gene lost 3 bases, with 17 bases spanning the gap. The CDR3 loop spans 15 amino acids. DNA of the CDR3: TGTGCCAGCGGCCGGTTCGGGAATGACAATCAGCCCCAGCATTTT. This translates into CASGRFGNDNQPQHF.

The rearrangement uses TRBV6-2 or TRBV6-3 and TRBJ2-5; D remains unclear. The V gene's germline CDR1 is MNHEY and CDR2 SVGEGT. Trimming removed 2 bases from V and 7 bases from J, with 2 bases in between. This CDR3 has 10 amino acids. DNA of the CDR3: TGTGCCAGCAGTTACGGGACCCAGTACTTC. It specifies CASSYGTQYF.

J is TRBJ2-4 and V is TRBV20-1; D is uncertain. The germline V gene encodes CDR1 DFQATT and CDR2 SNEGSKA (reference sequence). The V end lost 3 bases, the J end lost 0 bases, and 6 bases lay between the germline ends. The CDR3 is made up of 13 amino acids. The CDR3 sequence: CSARSIAKNIQYF. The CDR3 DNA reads TGCAGTGCTAGGTCGATAGCCAAAAACATTCAGTACTTC.

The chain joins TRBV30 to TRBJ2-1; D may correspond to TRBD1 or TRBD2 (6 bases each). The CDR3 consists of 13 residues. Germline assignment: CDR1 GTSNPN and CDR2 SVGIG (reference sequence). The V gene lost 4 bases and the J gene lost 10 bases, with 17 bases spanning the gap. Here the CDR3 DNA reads TGTGCCTGGACGGCAGGGGTTCGGGGGGAGCAGTTCTTC. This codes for CAWTAGVRGEQFF.